The present TCR beta chain was sequenced within a study of T cells after yellow fever vaccination. The sample holds many counts of this clonotype. Its specificity is not known. Study observations and caveats: Reappearing after the booster were most of the clones from primary vaccination (almost 97% CD4, roughly 86% CD8).

One entry per CDR3 protein, called by TCRdb with MiXCR from the 5' RACE reads. This sample has 250,000 or so distinct CDR3 sequences, with 3.6% found just once. Per germline, CDR1 DFQATT and CDR2 SNEGSKA (reference sequence). V lost 6 bases to trimming and J lost 5 bases, with 18 bases between them. CDR3 length: 14 amino acids. The J gene is TRBJ2-3, the V gene TRBV20-1; D is perhaps TRBD1 (6 bases). The sequencing used PBMCs, collected 15 days after the yellow fever booster vaccination. The TCR comes from a young man who received the YFV17D yellow fever vaccine. The CDR3 spells CSADRPGDLDTQYF. For the CDR3, the DNA is TGCAGTGCCGATAGGCCAGGGGATTTAGATACGCAGTATTTT.